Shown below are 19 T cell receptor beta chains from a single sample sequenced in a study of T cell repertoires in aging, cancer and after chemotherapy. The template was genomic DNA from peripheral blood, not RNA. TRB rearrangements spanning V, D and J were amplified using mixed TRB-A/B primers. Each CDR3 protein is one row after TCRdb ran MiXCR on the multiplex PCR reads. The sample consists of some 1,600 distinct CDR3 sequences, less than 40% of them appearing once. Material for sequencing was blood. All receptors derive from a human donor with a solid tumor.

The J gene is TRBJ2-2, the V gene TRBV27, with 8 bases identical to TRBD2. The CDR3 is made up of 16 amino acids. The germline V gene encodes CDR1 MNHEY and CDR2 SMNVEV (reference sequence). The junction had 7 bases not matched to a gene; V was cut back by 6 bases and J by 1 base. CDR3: CASRMIAGMNTGELFF. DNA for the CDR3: TGTGCCAGCAGAATGATAGCGGGGATGAACACCGGGGAGCTGTTTTTT.

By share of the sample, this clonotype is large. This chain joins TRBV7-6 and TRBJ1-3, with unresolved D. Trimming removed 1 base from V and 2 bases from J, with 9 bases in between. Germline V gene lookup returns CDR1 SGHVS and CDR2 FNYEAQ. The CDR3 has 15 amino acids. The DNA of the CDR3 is TGTGCCAGCAGCTTAGGACCCGGGACTGGAAACACCATATATTTT. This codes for CASSLGPGTGNTIYF.

In nucleotides, the CDR3 is TGTGCCAGCAGCTTCTCCGCCGGGGAGCTGTTTTTT. Its translation is CASSFSAGELFF. This chain connects TRBV5-6 to TRBJ2-2; no clear D gene. Germline CDR1 is SGHDT and CDR2 is YYEEEE. The germline V and J ends were trimmed by 2 bases and 6 bases, with 5 bases remaining between them. This CDR3 is 12 amino acids long.

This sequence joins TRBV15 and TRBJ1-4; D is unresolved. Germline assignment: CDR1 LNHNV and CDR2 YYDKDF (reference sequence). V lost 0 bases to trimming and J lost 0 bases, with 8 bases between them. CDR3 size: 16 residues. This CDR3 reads CATSRDLNSTNEKLFF. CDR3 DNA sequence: TGTGCCACCAGCAGAGATCTTAACTCAACTAATGAAAAACTGTTTTTT. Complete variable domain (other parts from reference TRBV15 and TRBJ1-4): DAMVIQNPRYQVTQFGKPVTLSCSQTLNHNVMYWYQQKSSQAPKLLFHYYDKDFNNEADTPDNFQSRRPNTSFCFLDIRSPGLGDTAMYLCATSRDLNSTNEKLFFGSGTQLSVL.

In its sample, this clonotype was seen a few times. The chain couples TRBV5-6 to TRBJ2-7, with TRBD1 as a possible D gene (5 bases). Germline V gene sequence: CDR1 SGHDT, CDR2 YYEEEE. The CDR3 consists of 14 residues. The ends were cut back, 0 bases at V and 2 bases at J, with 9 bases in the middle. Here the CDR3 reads CASSLETAPYEQYF. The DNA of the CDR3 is TGTGCCAGCAGCTTGGAGACAGCCCCCTACGAGCAGTACTTC.

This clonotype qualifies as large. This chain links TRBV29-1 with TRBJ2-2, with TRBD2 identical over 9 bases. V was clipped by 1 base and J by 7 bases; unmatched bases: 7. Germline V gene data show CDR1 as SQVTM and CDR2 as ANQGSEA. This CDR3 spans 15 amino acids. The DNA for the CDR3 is TGCAGCGTTGAAGTAGGCGGGAGGGCGATCGGGGAGCTGTTTTTT. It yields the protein CSVEVGGRAIGELFF.

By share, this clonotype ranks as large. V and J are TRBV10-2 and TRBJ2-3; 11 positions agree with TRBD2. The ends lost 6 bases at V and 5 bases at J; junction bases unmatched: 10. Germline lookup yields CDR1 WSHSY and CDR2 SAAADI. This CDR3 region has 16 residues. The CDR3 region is CASRLTSGISGDTQYF. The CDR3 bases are TGCGCCAGCAGACTGACTAGCGGGATCTCGGGAGATACGCAGTATTTT.

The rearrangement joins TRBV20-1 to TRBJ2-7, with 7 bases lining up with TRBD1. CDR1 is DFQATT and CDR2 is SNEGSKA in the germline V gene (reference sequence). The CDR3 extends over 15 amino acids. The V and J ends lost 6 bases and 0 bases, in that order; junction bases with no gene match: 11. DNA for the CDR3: TGCAGTGCCTCAAGAGGGGGCGGCTTCTCCTACGAGCAGTACTTC. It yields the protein CSASRGGGFSYEQYF.

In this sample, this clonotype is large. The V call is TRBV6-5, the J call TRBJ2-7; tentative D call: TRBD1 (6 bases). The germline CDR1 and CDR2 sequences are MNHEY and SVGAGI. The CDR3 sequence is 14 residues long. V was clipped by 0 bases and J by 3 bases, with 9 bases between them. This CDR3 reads CASSYSGAIYEQYF. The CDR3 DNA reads TGTGCCAGCAGTTACTCGGGGGCGATCTACGAGCAGTACTTC.

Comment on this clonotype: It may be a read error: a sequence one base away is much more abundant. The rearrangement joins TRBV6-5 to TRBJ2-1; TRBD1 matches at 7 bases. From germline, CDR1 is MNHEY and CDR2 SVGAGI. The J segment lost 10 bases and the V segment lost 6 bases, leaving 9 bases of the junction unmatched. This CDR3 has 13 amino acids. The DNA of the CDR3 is TGTGCCAGCAGAACCGGGCCCAGGGGGGAGCAGTTCTTC. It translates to CASRTGPRGEQFF.

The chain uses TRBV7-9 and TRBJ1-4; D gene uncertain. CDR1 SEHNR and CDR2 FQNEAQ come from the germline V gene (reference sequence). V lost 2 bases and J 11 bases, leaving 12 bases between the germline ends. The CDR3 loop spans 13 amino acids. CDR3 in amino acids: CASSLSVGTKLFF. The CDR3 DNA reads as TGTGCCAGCAGCTTATCTGTGGGCACTAAACTGTTTTTT.

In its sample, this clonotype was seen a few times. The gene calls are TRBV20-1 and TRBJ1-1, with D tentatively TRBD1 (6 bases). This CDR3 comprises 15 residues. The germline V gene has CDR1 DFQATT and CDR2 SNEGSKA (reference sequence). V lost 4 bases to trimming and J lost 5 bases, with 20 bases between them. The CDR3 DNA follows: TGCAGTGCTAATAATCGACAGGTCATGAGGACTGAAGCTTTCTTT. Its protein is CSANNRQVMRTEAFF.

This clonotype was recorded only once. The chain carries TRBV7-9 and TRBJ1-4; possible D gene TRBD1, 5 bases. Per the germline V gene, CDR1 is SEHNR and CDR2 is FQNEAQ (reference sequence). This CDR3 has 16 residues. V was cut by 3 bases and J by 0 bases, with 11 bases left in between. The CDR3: CASSFRSTATNEKLFF. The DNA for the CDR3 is TGTGCCAGCAGCTTCCGTTCGACAGCAACTAATGAAAAACTGTTTTTT.

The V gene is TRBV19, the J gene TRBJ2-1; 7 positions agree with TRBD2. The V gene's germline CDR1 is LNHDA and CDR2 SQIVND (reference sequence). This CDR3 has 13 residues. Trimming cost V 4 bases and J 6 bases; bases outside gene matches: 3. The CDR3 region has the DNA TGTGCCAGTAGTAGGGGGGGAAGCAATGAGCAGTTCTTC. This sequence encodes CASSRGGSNEQFF.

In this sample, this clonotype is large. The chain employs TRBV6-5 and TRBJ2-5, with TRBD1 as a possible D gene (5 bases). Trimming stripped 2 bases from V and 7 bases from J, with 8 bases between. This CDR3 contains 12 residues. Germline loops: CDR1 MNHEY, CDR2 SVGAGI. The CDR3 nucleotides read TGTGCCAGCAGTTACCCAACAGGGACCCAGTACTTC. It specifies CASSYPTGTQYF.

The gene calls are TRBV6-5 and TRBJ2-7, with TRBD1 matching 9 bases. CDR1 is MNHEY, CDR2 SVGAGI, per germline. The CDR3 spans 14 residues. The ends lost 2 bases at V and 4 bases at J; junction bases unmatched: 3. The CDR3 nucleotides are TGTGCCAGCAGTTACAGGGACAGGGTTTACGAGCAGTACTTC. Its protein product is CASSYRDRVYEQYF.

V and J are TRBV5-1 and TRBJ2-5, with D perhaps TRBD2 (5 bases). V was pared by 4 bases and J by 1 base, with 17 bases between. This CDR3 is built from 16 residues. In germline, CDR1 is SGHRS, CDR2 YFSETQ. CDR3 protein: CASSPKWLRGQETQYF. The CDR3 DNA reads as TGCGCCAGCAGCCCGAAATGGCTCCGGGGCCAAGAGACCCAGTACTTC.

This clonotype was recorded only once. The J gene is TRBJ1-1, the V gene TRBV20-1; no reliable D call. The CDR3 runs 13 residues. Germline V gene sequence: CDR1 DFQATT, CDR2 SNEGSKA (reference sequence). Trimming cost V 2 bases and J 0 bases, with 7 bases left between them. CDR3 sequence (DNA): TGCAGTGCTAGACGGCAGCTGAACACTGAAGCTTTCTTT. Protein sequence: CSARRQLNTEAFF.

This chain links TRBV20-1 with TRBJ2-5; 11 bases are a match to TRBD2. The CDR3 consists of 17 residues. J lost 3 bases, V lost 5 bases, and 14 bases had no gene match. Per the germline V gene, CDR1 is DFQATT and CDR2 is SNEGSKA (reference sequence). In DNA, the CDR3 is TGCAGTGCTCACCTCGACGTAGCGGGGGGGCCGAAAGAGACCCAGTACTTC. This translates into CSAHLDVAGGPKETQYF.